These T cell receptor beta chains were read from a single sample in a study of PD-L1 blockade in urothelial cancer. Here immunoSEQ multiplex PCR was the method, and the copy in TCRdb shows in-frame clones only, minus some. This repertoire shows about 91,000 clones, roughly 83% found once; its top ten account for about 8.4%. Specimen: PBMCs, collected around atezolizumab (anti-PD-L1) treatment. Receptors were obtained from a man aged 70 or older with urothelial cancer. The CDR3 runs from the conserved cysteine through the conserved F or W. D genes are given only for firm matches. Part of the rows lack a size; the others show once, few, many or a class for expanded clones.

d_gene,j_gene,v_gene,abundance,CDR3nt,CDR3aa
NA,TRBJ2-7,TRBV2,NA,TGTGCCAGCAGTGAAAGGACACCAAACGGCTACGAGCAGTACTTC,CASSERTPNGYEQYF
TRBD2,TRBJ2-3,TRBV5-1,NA,TGCGCCAGCAGCAGGAGCGGGGGGGAGGCAGATACGCAGTATTTT,CASSRSGGEADTQYF
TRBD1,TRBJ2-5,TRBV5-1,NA,TGCGCCAGCAGCCCAGGGACAGGGTGGCAAGAGACCCAGTACTTC,CASSPGTGWQETQYF
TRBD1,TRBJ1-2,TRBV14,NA,TGTGCCAGCAGCCAGTGGACAGGGGTTCCCTATGGCTACACCTTC,CASSQWTGVPYGYTF
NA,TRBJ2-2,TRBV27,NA,TGTGCCAGCAGTTACTTTGGCAGGCCCGGGGAGCTGTTTTTT,CASSYFGRPGELFF
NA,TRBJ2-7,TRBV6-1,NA,TGTGCCAGCAGTGGAGGGCGAGGGGGAGCCTACGAGCAGTACTTC,CASSGGRGGAYEQYF
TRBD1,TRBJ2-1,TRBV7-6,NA,TGTGCCAGCAGCTCGCAGGGGGACAATGAGCAGTTCTTC,CASSSQGDNEQFF
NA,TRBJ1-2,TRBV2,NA,TGTGCCAGCAGTGAAGACTCGGGGGGGTATGGCTACACCTTC,CASSEDSGGYGYTF
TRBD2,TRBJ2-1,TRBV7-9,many,TGTGCCAGCAGCTTTAGTCTAGCGGAGTACAATGAGCAGTTCTTC,CASSFSLAEYNEQFF
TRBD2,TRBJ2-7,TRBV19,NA,TGTGCCAGTAGTATTCGGGAACTAGCGGGAGGGAGGTCCTACGAGCAGTACTTC,CASSIRELAGGRSYEQYF
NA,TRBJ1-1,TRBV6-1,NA,TGTGCCAGCAGTGAACTCGGGCAGGGTGGAACTGAAGCTTTCTTT,CASSELGQGGTEAFF
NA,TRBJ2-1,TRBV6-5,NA,TGTGCCAGCAGCCTCCGGGATTCATACAATGAGCAGTTCTTC,CASSLRDSYNEQFF
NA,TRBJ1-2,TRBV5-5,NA,TGTGCCAGCAGCTTGGTTCCGGGAAAGGCGAACTATGGCTACACCTTC,CASSLVPGKANYGYTF
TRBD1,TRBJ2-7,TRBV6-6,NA,TGTGCCAGCAGCCACTCACAGGGGGCCTACGAGCAGTACTTC,CASSHSQGAYEQYF
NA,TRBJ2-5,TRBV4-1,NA,TGCGCCAGCAGCCAAGAATTTGGACAGACACAAGAGACCCAGTACTTC,CASSQEFGQTQETQYF
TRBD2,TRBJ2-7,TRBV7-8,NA,TGTGCCAGCAGCTCAGGACTAGCGGGGGACCCTTCCTACGAGCAGTACTTC,CASSSGLAGDPSYEQYF
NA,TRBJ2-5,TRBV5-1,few,TGCGCCAGCAGCTTGGGGTCGGTGGAGACCCAGTACTTC,CASSLGSVETQYF
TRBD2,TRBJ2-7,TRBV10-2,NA,TGCGCCAGCAGTGAGGGAGCGGGAGGCTCCTACGAGCAGTACTTC,CASSEGAGGSYEQYF
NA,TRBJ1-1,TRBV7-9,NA,TGTGCCAGCAGCTTAGCGCTAAGCGGGGGCGCATCTGAAGCTTTCTTT,CASSLALSGGASEAFF
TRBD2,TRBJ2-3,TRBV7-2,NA,TGTGCCAGCAGCCGCTCTAGCGGGTTTAGCACAGATACGCAGTATTTT,CASSRSSGFSTDTQYF
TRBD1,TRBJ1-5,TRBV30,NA,TGTGCCTGGAAGGGACAGAACAATCAGCCCCAGCATTTT,CAWKGQNNQPQHF
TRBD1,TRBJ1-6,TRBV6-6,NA,TGTGCCAGCAGTTGGGCGGACAGGGGGAATTCACCCCTCCACTTT,CASSWADRGNSPLHF
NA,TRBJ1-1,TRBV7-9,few,TGTGCCAGCAGCTTACCCCGGAGAGCTTTCTTT,CASSLPRRAFF
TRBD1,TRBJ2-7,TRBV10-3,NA,TGTGCCATCAGTCGACAGGGGGCCAGCTCCTACGAGCAGTACTTC,CAISRQGASSYEQYF
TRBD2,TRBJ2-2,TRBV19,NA,TGTGCCAGTAGTAGTGGACTAGCGGGAGTCGGGGAGCTGTTTTTT,CASSSGLAGVGELFF
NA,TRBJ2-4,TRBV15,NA,TGTGCCACCAGCAGAGATGAATCGGGGGGCGGGGGCTTAGCCAAAAACATTCAGTACTTC,CATSRDESGGGGLAKNIQYF